This passage covers 31 T cell receptor beta chains from one sample sequenced in a study of regulatory T cells in long-lasting Graves disease. Building of the TCR beta libraries involved iRepertoire HTBI primers and Arm-PCR of CDR3 regions. TCRdb re-analysed the multiplex PCR reads in MiXCR, keeping a single row per CDR3 protein. In the table there are about 430,000 distinct CDR3 sequences, over 14% of which are singletons. Time point given: newly diagnosed GD, antithyroid drugs for less than 3 months. PBMC-extracted RNA yielded the TCR library. Separately, the same data were catalogued under a study of T cells in Graves' hyperthyroidism and ophthalmopathy.

The starting material was peripheral blood mononuclear cells (PBMCs), obtained at new diagnosis, from a patient treated with antithyroid drugs. Receptor source: a middle-aged woman with Graves disease.

The chain joins TRBV7-2 to TRBJ2-7; 11 nucleotides match TRBD2. The CDR3 spans 15 residues. J gave up 3 bases and V 5 bases, and 6 bases lay outside the gene matches. Germline CDR1 reads SGHTA; CDR2 reads FQGNSA. The CDR3 loop reads CASSHRLAGYYEQYF. In DNA, the CDR3 is TGTGCCAGCAGCCACCGACTAGCGGGGTACTACGAGCAGTACTTC.

The V gene is TRBV11-1, the J gene TRBJ2-4, with D perhaps assigned TRBD1 or TRBD2 (5 bases each). The CDR3 loop spans 19 amino acids. Looked up from germline, CDR1 is SGHAT and CDR2 is FQDESV (reference sequence). V lost 5 bases and J lost 2, with 25 bases in between. Here the CDR3 DNA reads TGTGCCAGCAGCCCCGGTGGGACGCCCTTAATGGGAACCAAAAACATTCAGTACTTC. It translates to CASSPGGTPLMGTKNIQYF.

The V and J genes are TRBV7-2 and TRBJ2-3; the D gene is possibly TRBD1 (6 bases). The CDR3 has 13 amino acids. Germline-derived CDR1 and CDR2 are SGHTA and FQGNSA. Trimming pared 5 bases from V and 14 bases from J, leaving 20 bases between. In DNA form, the CDR3 reads TGTGCCAGCAGCCCTCCAGGGGCCCTGGGACGGTATTTT. The encoded protein is CASSPPGALGRYF.

The chain employs TRBV6-1 and TRBJ2-7, with 9 bases lining up with TRBD1. This CDR3 comprises 14 residues. Germline values: CDR1 MNHNS, CDR2 SASEGT. J gave up 5 bases and V 7 bases, and 9 bases lay outside the gene matches. CDR3 bases: TGTGCCAGCACCACAGGGGGCAGGAGGAACGAGCAGTACTTC. Amino acids: CASTTGGRRNEQYF.

This clonotype showed up many times. V and J are TRBV6-1 and TRBJ2-1; D perhaps matches TRBD2 (6 bases). This CDR3 is 15 amino acids long. The germline V gene encodes CDR1 MNHNS and CDR2 SASEGT. V shed 6 bases and J shed 8 bases, with 20 bases lying between them. The CDR3 DNA follows: TGTGCCAGCAGGAGACCGGGACTCCGGTCCGATGAGCAGTTCTTC. It codes for CASRRPGLRSDEQFF.

The V call is TRBV6-1, the J call TRBJ2-6; no definite D call. This CDR3 is built from 15 residues. CDR1 is MNHNS and CDR2 is SASEGT in the germline V gene. The V end was cut by 1 base, the J end by 2 bases, with 6 bases between. DNA of the CDR3: TGTGCCAGCAGTGAAGTGTCAGCTGGGGCCAACGTCCTGACTTTC. Translation: CASSEVSAGANVLTF.

This clonotype showed up many times. The chain employs TRBV2 and TRBJ2-1, with TRBD2 identical over 11 bases. The CDR3 has 14 residues. The V gene end was trimmed by 9 bases and the J gene end by 8 bases; junction bases not matched to a gene: 9. Germline CDR1 reads SNHLY; CDR2 reads FYNNEI. CDR3 DNA sequence: TGTGCCAGTCGCCCTAGCGGGAGGCACGATGAGCAGTTCTTC. It specifies CASRPSGRHDEQFF. The full variable domain, completed using reference TRBV2 and TRBJ2-1, is EPEVTQTPSHQVTQMGQEVILRCVPISNHLYFYWYRQILGQKVEFLVSFYNNEISEKSEIFDDQFSVERPDGSNFTLKIRSTKLEDSAMYFCASRPSGRHDEQFFGPGTRLTVL.

In the case of this clonotype: Given a much more abundant clone one base away, this may be a read error. This chain uses TRBV12-5 with TRBJ2-5; 11 nucleotides match TRBD1. Germline CDR1 reads LGHNT; CDR2 reads FRNRAP. This CDR3 region has 14 residues. CDR3 loop: CVSGWDRGWETQYF. CDR3 sequence (DNA): TGTGTTAGTGGGTGGGACAGGGGGTGGGAGACCCAGTACTTC.

This clonotype was recorded a few times. The chain has TRBV7-3 and TRBJ2-2; 9 positions agree with TRBD1. V dropped 5 bases and J dropped 0; count of bases not matched to a gene: 10. The CDR3 is 18 residues long. Looked up from germline, CDR1 is SGHTA and CDR2 is FQGTGA. In nucleotides, the CDR3 is TGTGCCAGCAGCCCCTCCTCAGGACAGGGGACGAACACCGGGGAGCTGTTTTTT. This sequence encodes CASSPSSGQGTNTGELFF.

This clonotype was counted many times. The chain recombines TRBV5-6 with TRBJ2-6; weak D call: TRBD2 (7 bases). Germline V lookup: CDR1 SGHDT, CDR2 YYEEEE. The CDR3 covers 18 residues. V lost 0 bases and J lost 0, with 13 bases in between. This chain's CDR3 is CASSLVGGPRSGANVLTF. The CDR3 DNA reads TGTGCCAGCAGCTTGGTGGGGGGGCCCCGCTCTGGGGCCAACGTCCTGACTTTC.

Many counts were recorded for this clonotype. V gene TRBV6-5 combines with J gene TRBJ2-7, with 10 positions matching TRBD2. The CDR3 is 17 amino acids. Germline loops: CDR1 MNHEY, CDR2 SVGAGI. V lost 0 bases, J lost 7 bases, and 12 bases stayed unmatched. CDR3 nucleotides: TGTGCCAGCAGTTACTCGGGAAATAGCGGGAGGCCGGGGGAGCAGTACTTC. This codes for CASSYSGNSGRPGEQYF.

The chain carries TRBV30 and TRBJ2-1; tentative D call: TRBD1 (7 bases). This CDR3 has 18 residues. The V end lost 1 base, the J end lost 8 bases, and 27 bases lay between the germline ends. In germline, CDR1 is GTSNPN, CDR2 SVGIG (reference sequence). This CDR3 reads CAWSGGQGGELTGDEQFF. CDR3 nucleotides: TGTGCCTGGAGTGGGGGGCAGGGGGGAGAACTAACAGGAGATGAGCAGTTCTTC. The whole variable domain, filled in from reference TRBV30 and TRBJ2-1, reads SQTIHQWPATLVQPVGSPLSLECTVEGTSNPNLYWYRQAAGRGLQLLFYSVGIGQISSEVPQNLSASRPQDRQFILSSKKLLLSDSGFYLCAWSGGQGGELTGDEQFFGPGTRLTVL.

This clonotype has more than one count but fewer than ten. The rearrangement uses TRBV5-4 and TRBJ2-2; 7 bases fit TRBD1. The germline V gene has CDR1 SGHNT and CDR2 YYREEE (reference sequence). The CDR3 contains 13 residues. After removal of 5 bases from V and 5 bases from J, the junction contained 3 bases not matched to a gene. Here the CDR3 reads CASRRQGTGELFF. Written as DNA, the CDR3 is TGTGCCAGCAGGAGACAGGGTACCGGGGAGCTGTTTTTT.

Comments on this clonotype: A read error may produce the germline difference seen at one junction end. CDR3 bases: TGTGCCAGCAGTTTGTCTGGAGCGAGAGGTTACAATGAGCAGTTCTTT. Amino acid sequence: CASSLSGARGYNEQFF. The chain couples TRBV28 to TRBJ2-1; D remains unclear. The germline CDR1 and CDR2 sequences are MDHEN and SYDVKM. The CDR3 loop spans 16 amino acids.

This clonotype was detected only a few times. V is TRBV6-2 or TRBV6-3 and J is TRBJ1-2; TRBD1 agrees at 11 bases. The CDR3 is 15 amino acids. Germline V gene lookup returns CDR1 MNHEY and CDR2 SVGEGT. V was clipped by 4 bases and J by 4 bases; unmatched bases: 5. CDR3 loop: CASSSGQGAGYGYTF. The CDR3 coding sequence is TGTGCCAGCAGTTCCGGACAGGGGGCAGGCTATGGCTACACCTTC.

This clonotype was seen ten or more times. This chain connects TRBV19 to TRBJ1-2, with 7 bases lining up with TRBD1. CDR3 length equals 15 residues. The junction had 11 bases not matched to a gene; V was cut back by 6 bases and J by 4 bases. The germline V gene encodes CDR1 LNHDA and CDR2 SQIVND (reference sequence). The DNA for the CDR3 is TGTGCCAGTAGACGGGACAGTCGCGGAGCCTATGGCTACACCTTC. Protein: CASRRDSRGAYGYTF. Full variable domain (rest looked up from reference TRBV19 and TRBJ1-2): DGGITQSPKYLFRKEGQNVTLSCEQNLNHDAMYWYRQDPGQGLRLIYYSQIVNDFQKGDIAEGYSVSREKKESFPLTVTSAQKNPTAFYLCASRRDSRGAYGYTFGSGTRLTVV.

This clonotype was seen at least ten times. J is TRBJ2-1 and V is TRBV11-2; possible D gene TRBD2, 5 bases. The CDR3 contains 15 residues. The germline V gene has CDR1 SGHAT and CDR2 FQNNGV. Trimming removed 5 bases at V and 0 bases at J, with 11 bases between. CDR3 sequence: CASSKAESSYNEQFF. For the CDR3, the DNA is TGTGCCAGCAGCAAAGCGGAGAGCTCCTACAATGAGCAGTTCTTC.

This clonotype was observed at least ten times. The V and J genes are TRBV2 and TRBJ2-7, with D perhaps TRBD1 (5 bases). Germline V gives CDR1 SNHLY, CDR2 FYNNEI. CDR3 length: 14 amino acids. V was trimmed by 3 bases and J by 5 bases, leaving 14 bases between them. CDR3 amino acids: CASSDQQEIHEQYF. DNA of the CDR3: TGTGCCAGCAGTGATCAACAGGAGATCCACGAGCAGTACTTC.

This clonotype was recorded at least ten times. This chain connects TRBV2 to TRBJ2-4; 7 bases match TRBD1. The CDR3 loop spans 17 amino acids. J lost 0 bases, V lost 0 bases, and 5 bases had no gene match. The germline CDR1 and CDR2 sequences are SNHLY and FYNNEI. CDR3 DNA sequence: TGTGCCAGCAGTGAAGCGCGAGGGGGCGAAGCCAAAAACATTCAGTACTTC. Translating gives CASSEARGGEAKNIQYF.

There are many counts of this clonotype. The rearrangement links TRBV2 to TRBJ1-3; TRBD1 aligns across 9 bases. This CDR3 region has 16 residues. Trimming cost V 3 bases and J 4 bases; bases outside gene matches: 7. Germline CDR1 and CDR2: SNHLY and FYNNEI. CDR3 loop: CASSDGQGRVGNTIYF. The CDR3 nucleotides are TGTGCCAGCAGTGACGGACAGGGGAGAGTCGGAAACACCATATATTTT.

As regards this clonotype: One base away lies a much larger clone, so this may be a sequencing read error. The chain joins TRBV12-3 or TRBV12-4 to TRBJ2-1, with a possible D match to TRBD2 (6 bases). With 3 bases removed from V and 10 bases from J, the gap between germline ends came to 16 bases. The CDR3 loop spans 14 amino acids. CDR3 DNA: TGTGCCAGCAGTTTGGCGGGAATCTCGAACGAGCAGTTCTTC. Its protein product is CASSLAGISNEQFF.

This clonotype was observed at least ten times. The V gene is TRBV12-3 or TRBV12-4, the J gene TRBJ1-6; tentatively, D is TRBD1 (5 bases). Trimming took off 6 bases at V and 7 bases at J, with 10 bases between the two ends. The CDR3 has 13 residues. CDR3 DNA sequence: TGTGCCAGCAGCCCCTCAGGGAATTCACCCCTCCACTTT. It codes for CASSPSGNSPLHF.

This clonotype was picked up many times. This rearrangement joins TRBV28 to TRBJ1-6; D is uncertain. CDR3 length equals 18 residues. CDR1 is MDHEN, CDR2 SYDVKM, per germline. Trimming removed 3 bases from V and 0 bases from J, with 15 bases in between. The CDR3 coding sequence is TGTGCCAGCAGTTTCCCTAGTGTAAGGAGCTCCTATAATTCACCCCTCCACTTT. It codes for CASSFPSVRSSYNSPLHF. Using reference TRBV28 and TRBJ1-6 for the parts outside the CDR3, the full variable domain is DVKVTQSSRYLVKRTGEKVFLECVQDMDHENMFWYRQDPGLGLRLIYFSYDVKMKEKGDIPEGYSVSREKKERFSLILESASTNQTSMYLCASSFPSVRSSYNSPLHFGNGTRLTVT.

This clonotype has more than one count but fewer than ten. This chain links TRBV27 with TRBJ2-5; the match to TRBD2 covers 10 bases. Germline assignment: CDR1 MNHEY and CDR2 SMNVEV (reference sequence). The CDR3 has 16 amino acids. V trimming: 0 bases; J trimming: 4 bases; junction bases outside the gene matches: 5. The CDR3 DNA reads TGTGCCAGCAGTTTATCAGCTAGCGGGAGCCGAGAGACCCAGTACTTC. This gives the protein CASSLSASGSRETQYF.

This clonotype has a count of ten or more. V gene TRBV7-9 combines with J gene TRBJ2-7, with TRBD1 matching 7 bases. J gave up 4 bases and V 5 bases, and 11 bases lay outside the gene matches. CDR3 length: 15 residues. Germline CDR1 and CDR2: SEHNR and FQNEAQ (reference sequence). CDR3 region: CASSEGQSGLYEQYF. Written as DNA, the CDR3 is TGTGCCAGCAGCGAGGGACAGTCGGGCCTGTACGAGCAGTACTTC.

In this sample, this clonotype turned up a few times. The chain links TRBV20-1 to TRBJ2-1; D possibly corresponds to TRBD1 (5 bases). The germline gives CDR1 DFQATT, CDR2 SNEGSKA (reference sequence). The CDR3 spans 14 residues. Trimming stripped 5 bases from V and 3 bases from J, with 14 bases between. CDR3 amino acids: CSAQTGSSYNEQFF. The DNA for the CDR3 is TGCAGTGCTCAAACAGGATCCAGCTACAATGAGCAGTTCTTC.

This clonotype showed up many times. The genes are TRBV7-8 and TRBJ2-3; the D gene is possibly TRBD2 (6 bases). V shed 1 base and J shed 7 bases, with 15 bases lying between them. This CDR3 contains 15 residues. Germline V gene lookup returns CDR1 SGHVS and CDR2 FQNEAQ. CDR3 DNA: TGTGCCAGCAGCTTAGTAGGCGGGACCCTAAATACGCAGTATTTT. Encoded protein: CASSLVGGTLNTQYF.

In its sample, this clonotype was seen a few times. This may come from a read error, since a much larger clone is one base off. The V call is TRBV7-2, the J call TRBJ1-5; D is unresolved. The CDR3 is 12 residues long. Trimming removed 5 bases from V and 5 bases from J, with 7 bases in between. Germline lookup yields CDR1 SGHTA and CDR2 FQGNSA. CDR3 sequence: CASSLNDQPQHF. As DNA, the CDR3 is TGTGCCAGCAGCCTTAACGATCAGCCCCAGCATTTT. The whole variable domain, filled in from reference TRBV7-2 and TRBJ1-5, reads GAGVSQSPSNKVTEKGKDVELRCDPISGHTALYWYRQSLGQGLEFLIYFQGNSAPDKSGLPSDRFSAERTGGSVSTLTIQRTQQEDSAVYLCASSLNDQPQHFGDGTRLSIL.

This chain connects TRBV24-1 to TRBJ2-3; possible D gene TRBD2, 5 bases. The CDR3 contains 15 residues. The germline V and J ends were trimmed by 4 bases and 0 bases, with 10 bases remaining between them. Looked up from germline, CDR1 is KGHDR and CDR2 is SFDVKD. CDR3 sequence reads: CATSDPAASTDTQYF. DNA of the CDR3: TGTGCCACCAGTGACCCAGCGGCTAGCACAGATACGCAGTATTTT.

This clonotype has at least ten counts. This chain links TRBV9 with TRBJ2-7; TRBD1 matches at 9 bases. This CDR3 contains 14 residues. Germline V gives CDR1 SGDLS, CDR2 YYNGEE. The V and J ends lost 2 bases and 6 bases, in that order; junction bases with no gene match: 6. The CDR3 DNA reads TGTGCCAGCAGCGTCCGGGACAGGGAAGGCGAGCAGTACTTC. Its translation: CASSVRDREGEQYF. The complete variable domain, with remaining parts taken from reference TRBV9 and TRBJ2-7, reads DSGVTQTPKHLITATGQRVTLRCSPRSGDLSVYWYQQSLDQGLQFLIQYYNGEERAKGNILERFSAQQFPDLHSELNLSSLELGDSALYFCASSVRDREGEQYFGPGTRLTVT.

This clonotype was detected many times. This chain links TRBV5-1 with TRBJ2-7, with D hard to call. This CDR3 comprises 13 residues. V dropped 3 bases and J dropped 1 base, with 8 bases sitting between them. The germline CDR1 and CDR2 sequences are SGHRS and YFSETQ. CDR3 sequence (DNA): TGCGCCAGCAGCTCGGCCAGGTCCTACGAGCAGTACTTC. This encodes CASSSARSYEQYF.